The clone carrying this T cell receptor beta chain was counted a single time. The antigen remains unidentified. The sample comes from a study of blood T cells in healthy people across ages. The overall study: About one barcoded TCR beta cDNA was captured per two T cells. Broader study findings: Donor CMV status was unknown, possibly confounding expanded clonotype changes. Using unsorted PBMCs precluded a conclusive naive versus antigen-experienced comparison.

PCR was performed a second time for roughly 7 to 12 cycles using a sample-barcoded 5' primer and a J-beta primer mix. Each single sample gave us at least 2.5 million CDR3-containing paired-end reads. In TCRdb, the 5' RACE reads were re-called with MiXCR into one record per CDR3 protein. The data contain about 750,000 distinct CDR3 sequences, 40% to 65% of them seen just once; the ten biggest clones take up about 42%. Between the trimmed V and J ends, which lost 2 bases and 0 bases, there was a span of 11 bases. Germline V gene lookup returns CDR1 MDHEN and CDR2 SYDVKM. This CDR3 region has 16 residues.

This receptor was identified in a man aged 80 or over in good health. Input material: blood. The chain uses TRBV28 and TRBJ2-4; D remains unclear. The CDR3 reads CASSLVPSLAKNIQYF. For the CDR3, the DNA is TGTGCCAGCAGTTTAGTGCCTTCCCTAGCCAAAAACATTCAGTACTTC.